One T cell receptor (beta chain) is described in this entry. Its antigen remains undetermined. No clone much larger than this one lies a single base away; base qualities are absent. The donors were healthy, HIV-negative adults who had no recently reported acute infections or vaccinations. Every donor was a Caucasian adult living in Nashville, Tennessee, USA. CD4+ T cells were enriched through magnetic negative selection, after which naive cells were positively selected on CD45RA and the remaining negative fraction served as the memory subset. Blood was obtained by leukapheresis, after which PBMCs were separated by Ficoll-Histopaque density gradient centrifugation and cryopreserved in liquid nitrogen vapor phase. Analytical flow cytometry was used to check the purity and quantity of each magnetically sorted T cell population. Genomic DNA was isolated from each sorted fraction and quantified by UV absorbance on a Nanodrop 2000c.

Inclusive of the bounding cysteine and phenylalanine, the CDR3 is 15 residues long. Of all the DNA, just the CDR3 is kept, 45 bases in frame from base 1. CDR1 and CDR2 were assigned from the germline V gene as SGHTA and FQGNSA. The junction carries 21 bases between V and J, which are trimmed by 5 bases and 7 bases respectively. Using the deep immunoSEQ assay, TCR CDR3 regions were amplified from genomic DNA by multiplex PCR. For each cell subset, the extracted genomic DNA was distributed evenly across all wells of several immunoSEQ 96-well plates, and each plate served as one replicate. For sorted subsets, each replicate PCR was loaded with about 0.2 ug genomic DNA, equivalent to about 30,000 T cell genomes. Purified libraries were quantified with a Qubit 3.0 fluorometer, sized on a Bioanalyzer 2100, and re-quantified with the KAPA Library Quantification kit. A separate single-read 150-cycle Illumina NextSeq 550 flow cell was used to sequence each immunoSEQ 96-well plate. Per the authors' processing: Because the immunoSEQ output held only junctional sequences and lacked quality scores, the filtering could not match the filtering applied to full-length reads. Sequences were annotated with PyIR, a Python wrapper for IgBLAST v1.9, using IMGT germline references to assign V/J genes and CDR3. Reads were filtered out if the reads had weak V/J assignments (E-value above 1e-6), no CDR3, stop codons, out-of-frame junctions, or ambiguous translated residues. V3J clonotypes were defined by identical inferred V gene, J gene, and CDR3 amino acid sequence. Percentage overlap between repertoires was computed as shared unique clonotypes divided by the size of the smaller repertoire. RTK rarefaction, the Chao1 estimator, and Recon v2.1 estimates of unobserved clonotypes were used to assess repertoire richness. Generation probabilities for all TCRbeta clonotypes obtained by the gDNA method from a few donors were computed using OLGA. TCRdb took this table from immuneACCESS and kept in-frame rearrangements with V and J called. Such tables lack part of the clones; where checked against another copy, unresolved V genes explain under half of the gap, and the rest is unexplained. Clonal size and the V and J genes are those of that table, whereas D and trimming came from the DNA. Counted in this sample were under 2.5 million clones; 85% to 95% of them appeared once. More than 0.35% of the sample belongs to the ten largest clones.

This sample is drawn from a study of shared clonotypes between healthy human individuals (dated by TCRdb to about 2020). For the study in its entirety: The cohort comprised a couple of women and a few men aged 18 to 49 years. Per donor, leukapheresis produced somewhere between about 0.85 and 8.9 billion PBMCs. For each donor, CD4 naive and CD4 memory were each given three plates, CD8 naive was given two plates, and CD8 memory was given one plate. Blood TCR repertoires of about 5 healthy adults were deeply sequenced to estimate repertoire size and the extent of clonotype sharing between individuals. To increase sequencing depth and limit assay-specific biases, TCR repertoire library preparation and sequencing were carried out by different laboratories using diverse techniques. Overall study results and their limits: The genetic and exposure-history diversity represented was limited by the small number of donors. Higher generation probabilities were observed for clonotypes shared by all four sorted-subset donors than for non-shared clonotypes. Sampling was restricted to blood, and TCR repertoires in tissues likely differ from the TCR repertoires found in blood. Larger estimated clonotype richness was generally found for naive subsets than for memory subsets. Sharing across a few donors was observed for around 4.8% of naive CD4, 3.5% of naive CD8, 2% to 2.5% of memory CD4, and about 0.4% of memory CD8 clonotypes. Based on pairwise subsampling, the degree of clonotype sharing among donors was expected to be affected by sequencing depth. Even with the large sequencing depth, rarefaction of the sorted-subset datasets indicated that sequencing was incomplete.

This sequence was found in a man in his late teens or twenties in good health. Some clones in this sample may be carry-over from other donors' samples. Sequences were obtained from naive CD4+ T cells from PBMCs. Sample cell subset or site, as interpreted from the label and publication: CD45RA+ positively selected. The chain is assembled from TRBV7-2 and TRBJ2-7, with the D gene tentatively TRBD1 or TRBD2, based on 5 matching bases in each. The CDR3 protein is CASSKYDGTTLEQYF. The nucleotides are TGTGCCAGCAGCAAATACGACGGGACCACGTTGGAGCAGTACTTC. The entire variable domain, with the stretches around the CDR3 drawn from the reference TRBV7-2 and TRBJ2-7 proteins, is GAGVSQSPSNKVTEKGKDVELRCDPISGHTALYWYRQSLGQGLEFLIYFQGNSAPDKSGLPSDRFSAERTGGSVSTLTIQRTQQEDSAVYLCASSKYDGTTLEQYFGPGTRLTVT.